The clone carrying this T cell receptor (beta chain) was counted ten times or more. The antigen is undetermined. The sample is drawn from a study of T cell repertoires in cytomegalovirus infection. Study in general: Indications of both CMV infection and matching HLA type were provided by public TCR beta signatures. Notes on the study in general: CMV-specific HLA-C-restricted TCR beta clonotypes dominated the ex vivo response.

TCRdb reprocessed the reads via MiXCR and lists one record per CDR3 protein. The sample gives approximately 990,000 distinct CDR3 sequences, more than 25% of which show up once; more than 13% is in the top ten. Germline assignment: CDR1 SGHVS and CDR2 FQNEAQ. This CDR3 spans 16 amino acids. V lost 4 bases to trimming and J lost 0 bases; unmatched junction nucleotides: 8. The rearrangement joins TRBV7-8 to TRBJ1-1; 7 nucleotides match TRBD1. This clonotype originated in a human donor in good health (CMV status not recorded). Some clones in this sample may be carry-over from other donors' samples. The material was cultured CD8+ T cells from PBMCs, obtained from culture after CMV antigen stimulation. Here the CDR3 reads CASSSRTGEMNTEAFF. The CDR3 region has the DNA TGTGCCAGCAGCTCCCGAACAGGGGAGATGAACACTGAAGCTTTCTTT.